This TCR beta chain was captured by sequencing in a study of T-cell reconstitution after alpha-beta-depleted transplantation in children. A library of TCRbeta sequences, prepared with unique molecular identifiers, was generated. Each CDR3 protein is one row after TCRdb ran MiXCR on the PCR reads. The sample has about 640,000 distinct CDR3 sequences, 15% to 20% seen once; the top ten hold under 1.2%. This clonotype was seen at least ten times. This sample comprised PBMCs from the stem cell graft donor, obtained from the stem cell graft. The receptor was isolated from a human donor who donated a stem cell graft to a child with acute myeloid leukemia.

CDR3 in DNA: TGTGCCAGCAGTTATCTTAGCGGGGCGAACACCGGGGAGCTGTTTTTT. Protein sequence: CASSYLSGANTGELFF. V usage is TRBV6-5 and J usage is TRBJ2-2; 8 nucleotides agree with TRBD2. This CDR3 spans 16 amino acids. CDR1 MNHEY and CDR2 SVGAGI come from the germline V gene. The ends lost 3 bases at V and 0 bases at J; junction bases unmatched: 3.